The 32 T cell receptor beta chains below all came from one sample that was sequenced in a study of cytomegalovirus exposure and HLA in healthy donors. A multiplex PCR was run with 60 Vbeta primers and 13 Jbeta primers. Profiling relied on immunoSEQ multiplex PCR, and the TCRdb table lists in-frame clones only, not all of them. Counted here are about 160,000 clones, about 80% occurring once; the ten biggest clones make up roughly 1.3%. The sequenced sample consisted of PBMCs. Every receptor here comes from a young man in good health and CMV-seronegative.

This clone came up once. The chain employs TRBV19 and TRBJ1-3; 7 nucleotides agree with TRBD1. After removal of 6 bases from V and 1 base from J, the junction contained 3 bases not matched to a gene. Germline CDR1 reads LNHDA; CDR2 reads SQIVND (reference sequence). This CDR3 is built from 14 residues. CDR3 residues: CASRPGGSGNTIYF. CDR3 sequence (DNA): TGTGCCAGTAGGCCAGGGGGATCTGGAAACACCATATATTTT. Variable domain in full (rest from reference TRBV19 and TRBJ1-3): DGGITQSPKYLFRKEGQNVTLSCEQNLNHDAMYWYRQDPGQGLRLIYYSQIVNDFQKGDIAEGYSVSREKKESFPLTVTSAQKNPTAFYLCASRPGGSGNTIYFGEGSWLTVV.

CDR3 nucleotide sequence: TGTGCCTGGAGTCCGGGGGGGCCAACCGATGAGCAGTTCTTC. Its protein is CAWSPGGPTDEQFF. The rearrangement uses TRBV30 and TRBJ2-1, with 8 nucleotides matching TRBD2. The CDR3 is made up of 14 amino acids. The germline CDR1 and CDR2 sequences are GTSNPN and SVGIG (reference sequence). Trimming took 2 bases from V and 8 from J; bases not matched to a gene: 8.

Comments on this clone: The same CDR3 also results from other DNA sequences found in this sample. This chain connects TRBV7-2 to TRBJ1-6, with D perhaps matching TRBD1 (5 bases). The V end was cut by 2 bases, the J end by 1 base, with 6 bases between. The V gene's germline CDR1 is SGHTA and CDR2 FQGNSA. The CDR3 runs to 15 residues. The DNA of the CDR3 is TGTGCCAGCAGCTTACCAGGGTCCTATAATTCACCCCTCCACTTT. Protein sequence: CASSLPGSYNSPLHF.

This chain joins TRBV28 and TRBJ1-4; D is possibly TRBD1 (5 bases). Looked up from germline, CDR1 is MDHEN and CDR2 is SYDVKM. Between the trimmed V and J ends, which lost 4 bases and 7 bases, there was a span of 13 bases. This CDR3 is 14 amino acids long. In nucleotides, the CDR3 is TGTGCCAGCAGTTCGGCAGGGCGGGGTGAAAAACTGTTTTTT. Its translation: CASSSAGRGEKLFF.

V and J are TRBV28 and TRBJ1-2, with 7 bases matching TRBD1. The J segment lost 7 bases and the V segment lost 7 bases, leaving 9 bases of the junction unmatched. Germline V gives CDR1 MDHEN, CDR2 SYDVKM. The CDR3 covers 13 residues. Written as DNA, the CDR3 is TGTGCCAGCACCGGACAGGTTGTGAGTGGCTACACCTTC. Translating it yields CASTGQVVSGYTF.

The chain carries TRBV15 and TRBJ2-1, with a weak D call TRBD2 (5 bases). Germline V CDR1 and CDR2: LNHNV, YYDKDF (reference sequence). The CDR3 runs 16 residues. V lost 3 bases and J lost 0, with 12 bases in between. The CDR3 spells CATSSSRGSSYNEQFF. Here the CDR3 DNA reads TGTGCCACCAGCAGCTCACGGGGAAGCTCCTACAATGAGCAGTTCTTC.

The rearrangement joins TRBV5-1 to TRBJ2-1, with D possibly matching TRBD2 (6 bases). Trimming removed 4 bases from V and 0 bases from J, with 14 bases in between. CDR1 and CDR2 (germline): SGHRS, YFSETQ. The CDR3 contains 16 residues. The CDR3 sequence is CASSGNGLPSYNEQFF. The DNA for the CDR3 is TGCGCCAGCAGCGGCAACGGACTACCCTCCTACAATGAGCAGTTCTTC.

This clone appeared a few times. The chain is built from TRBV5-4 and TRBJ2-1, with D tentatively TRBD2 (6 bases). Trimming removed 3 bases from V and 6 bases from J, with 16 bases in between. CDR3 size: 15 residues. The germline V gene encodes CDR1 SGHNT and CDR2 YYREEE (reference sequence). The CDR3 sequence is CASSWGTSWGNEQFF. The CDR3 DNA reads TGTGCCAGCAGCTGGGGGACTTCTTGGGGCAATGAGCAGTTCTTC.

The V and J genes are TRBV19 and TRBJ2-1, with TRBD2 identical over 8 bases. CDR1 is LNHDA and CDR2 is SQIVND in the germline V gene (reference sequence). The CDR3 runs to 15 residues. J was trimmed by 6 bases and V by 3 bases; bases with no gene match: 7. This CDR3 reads CASSILAGNGNEQFF. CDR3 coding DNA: TGTGCCAGTAGTATCCTAGCGGGTAACGGCAATGAGCAGTTCTTC.

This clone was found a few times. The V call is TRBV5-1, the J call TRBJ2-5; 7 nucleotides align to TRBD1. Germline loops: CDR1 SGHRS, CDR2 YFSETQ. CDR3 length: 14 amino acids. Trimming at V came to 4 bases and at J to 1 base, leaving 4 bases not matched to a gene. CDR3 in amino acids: CASSLDRVQETQYF. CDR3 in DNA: TGCGCCAGCAGCCTCGACAGGGTCCAAGAGACCCAGTACTTC.

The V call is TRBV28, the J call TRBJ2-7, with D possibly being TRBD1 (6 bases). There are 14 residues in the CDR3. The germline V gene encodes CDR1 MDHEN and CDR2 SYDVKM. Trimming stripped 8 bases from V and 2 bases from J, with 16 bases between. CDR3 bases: TGTGCCAGCTCCCTGGAACAGGGTCCCTACGAGCAGTACTTC. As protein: CASSLEQGPYEQYF.

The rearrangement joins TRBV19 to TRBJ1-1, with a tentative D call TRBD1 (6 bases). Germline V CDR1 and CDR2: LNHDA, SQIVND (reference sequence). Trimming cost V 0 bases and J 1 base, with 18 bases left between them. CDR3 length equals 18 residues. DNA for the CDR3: TGTGCCAGTAGTATAGATCTGCGGCGCAGGGGTACGAACACTGAAGCTTTCTTT. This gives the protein CASSIDLRRRGTNTEAFF.

The CDR3 nucleotides are TGTGCCCGAGGAAAGCAGGGGTCTAACTATGGCTACACCTTC. It translates to CARGKQGSNYGYTF. This chain joins TRBV30 and TRBJ1-2, with D maybe TRBD1 (6 bases). CDR1 is GTSNPN and CDR2 is SVGIG in the germline V gene (reference sequence). Trimming pared 8 bases from V and 0 bases from J, leaving 16 bases between. The CDR3 sequence is 14 residues long.

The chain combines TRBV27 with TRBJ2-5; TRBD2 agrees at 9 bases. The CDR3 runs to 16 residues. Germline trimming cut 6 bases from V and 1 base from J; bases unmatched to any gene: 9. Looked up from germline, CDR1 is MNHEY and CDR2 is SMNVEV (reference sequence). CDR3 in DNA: TGTGCCAGCAGATCCGTAGCGGGAGTTCCCCAAGAGACCCAGTACTTC. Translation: CASRSVAGVPQETQYF.

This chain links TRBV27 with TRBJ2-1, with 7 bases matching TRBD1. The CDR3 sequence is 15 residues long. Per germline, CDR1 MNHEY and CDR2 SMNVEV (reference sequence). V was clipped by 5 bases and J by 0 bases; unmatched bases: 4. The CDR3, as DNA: TGTGCCAGCAGTCTAACAGGGGCCTCCTACAATGAGCAGTTCTTC. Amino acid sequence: CASSLTGASYNEQFF.

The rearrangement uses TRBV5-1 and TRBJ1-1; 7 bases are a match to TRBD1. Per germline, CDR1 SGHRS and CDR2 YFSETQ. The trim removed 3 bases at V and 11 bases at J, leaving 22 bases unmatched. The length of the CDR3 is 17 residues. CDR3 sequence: CASSSRVFDDRVRGAFF. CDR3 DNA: TGCGCCAGCAGCTCGCGAGTATTCGACGACAGGGTAAGAGGGGCTTTCTTT.

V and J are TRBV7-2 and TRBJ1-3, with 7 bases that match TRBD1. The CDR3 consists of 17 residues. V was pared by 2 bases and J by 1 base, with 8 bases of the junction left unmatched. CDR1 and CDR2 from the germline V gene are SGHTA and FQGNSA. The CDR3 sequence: CASSLHSAGGSGNTIYF. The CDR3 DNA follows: TGTGCCAGCAGCTTACACTCTGCAGGGGGATCTGGAAACACCATATATTTT.

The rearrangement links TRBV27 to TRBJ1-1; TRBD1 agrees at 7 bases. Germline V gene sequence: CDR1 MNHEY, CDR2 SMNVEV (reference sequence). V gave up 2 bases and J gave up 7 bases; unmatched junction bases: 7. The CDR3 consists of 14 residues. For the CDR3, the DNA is TGTGCCAGCAGTTTACGGGGACAGCTATTTGAAGCTTTCTTT. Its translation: CASSLRGQLFEAFF.

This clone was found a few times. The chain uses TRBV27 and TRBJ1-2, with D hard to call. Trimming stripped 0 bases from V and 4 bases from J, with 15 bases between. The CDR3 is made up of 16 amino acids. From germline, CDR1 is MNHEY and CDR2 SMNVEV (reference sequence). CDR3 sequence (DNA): TGTGCCAGCAGTTTATCGTACTCTTCAGGAATCTATGGCTACACCTTC. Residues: CASSLSYSSGIYGYTF.

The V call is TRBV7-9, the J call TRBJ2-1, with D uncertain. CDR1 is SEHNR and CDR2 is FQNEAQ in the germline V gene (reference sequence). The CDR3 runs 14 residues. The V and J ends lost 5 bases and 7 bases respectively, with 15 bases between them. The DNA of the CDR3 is TGTGCCAGCAGCCAGGATAGAGCTCCAAATGAGCAGTTCTTC. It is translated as CASSQDRAPNEQFF. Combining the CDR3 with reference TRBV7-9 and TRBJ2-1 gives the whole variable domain DTGVSQNPRHKITKRGQNVTFRCDPISEHNRLYWYRQTLGQGPEFLTYFQNEAQLEKSRLLSDRFSAERPKGSFSTLEIQRTEQGDSAMYLCASSQDRAPNEQFFGPGTRLTVL.

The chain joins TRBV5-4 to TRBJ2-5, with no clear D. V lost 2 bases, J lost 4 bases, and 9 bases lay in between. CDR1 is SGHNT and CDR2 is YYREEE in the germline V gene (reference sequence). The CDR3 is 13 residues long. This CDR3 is CASSFSQIETQYF. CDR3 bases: TGTGCCAGCAGCTTTTCTCAGATAGAGACCCAGTACTTC.

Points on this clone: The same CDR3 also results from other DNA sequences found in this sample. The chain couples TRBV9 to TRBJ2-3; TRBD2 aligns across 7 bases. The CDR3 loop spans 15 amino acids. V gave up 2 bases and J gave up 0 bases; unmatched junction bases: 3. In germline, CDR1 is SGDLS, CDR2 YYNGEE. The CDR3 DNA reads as TGTGCCAGCAGCGTGAGCGGGGTCAGCACAGATACGCAGTATTTT. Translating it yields CASSVSGVSTDTQYF.

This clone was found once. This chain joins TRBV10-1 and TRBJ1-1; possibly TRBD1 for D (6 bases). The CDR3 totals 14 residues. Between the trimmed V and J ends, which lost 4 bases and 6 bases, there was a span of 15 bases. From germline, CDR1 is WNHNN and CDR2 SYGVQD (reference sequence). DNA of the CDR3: TGCGCCAGCAGTGCGGGGGGCGCGATCCCTGAAGCTTTCTTT. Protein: CASSAGGAIPEAFF.

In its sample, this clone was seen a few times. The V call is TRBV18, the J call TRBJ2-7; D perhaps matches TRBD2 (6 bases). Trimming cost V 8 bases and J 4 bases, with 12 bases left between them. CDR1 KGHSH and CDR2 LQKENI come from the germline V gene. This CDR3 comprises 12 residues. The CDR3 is CASQSGRYEQYF. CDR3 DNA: TGTGCCAGCCAATCAGGGAGGTACGAGCAGTACTTC.

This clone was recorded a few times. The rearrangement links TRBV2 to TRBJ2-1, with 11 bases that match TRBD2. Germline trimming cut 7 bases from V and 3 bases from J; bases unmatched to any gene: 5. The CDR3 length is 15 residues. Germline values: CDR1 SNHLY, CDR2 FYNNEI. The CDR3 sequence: CASIPGTSGYNEQFF. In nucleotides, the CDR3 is TGTGCCAGCATTCCCGGGACTAGCGGCTACAATGAGCAGTTCTTC. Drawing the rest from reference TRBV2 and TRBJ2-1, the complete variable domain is EPEVTQTPSHQVTQMGQEVILRCVPISNHLYFYWYRQILGQKVEFLVSFYNNEISEKSEIFDDQFSVERPDGSNFTLKIRSTKLEDSAMYFCASIPGTSGYNEQFFGPGTRLTVL.

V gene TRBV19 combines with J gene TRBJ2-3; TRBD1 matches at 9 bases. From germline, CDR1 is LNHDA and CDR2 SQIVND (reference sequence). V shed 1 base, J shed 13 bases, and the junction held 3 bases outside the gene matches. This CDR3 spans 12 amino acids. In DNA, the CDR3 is TGTGCCAGTAGTATAGGGGACAGGGAAAAGTATTTT. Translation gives CASSIGDREKYF.

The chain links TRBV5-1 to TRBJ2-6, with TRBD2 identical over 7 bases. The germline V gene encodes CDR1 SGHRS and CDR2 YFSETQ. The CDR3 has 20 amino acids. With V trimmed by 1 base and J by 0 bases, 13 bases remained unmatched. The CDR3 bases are TGCGCCAGCAGCTTGATTGGCCTAGCGGTTCTCCTCTCTGGGGCCAACGTCCTGACTTTC. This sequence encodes CASSLIGLAVLLSGANVLTF.

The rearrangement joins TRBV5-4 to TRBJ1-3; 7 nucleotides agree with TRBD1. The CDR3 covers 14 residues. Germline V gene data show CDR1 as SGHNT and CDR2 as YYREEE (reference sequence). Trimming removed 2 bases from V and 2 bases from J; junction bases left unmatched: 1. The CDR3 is CASSLQGTGNTIYF. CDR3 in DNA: TGTGCCAGCAGCTTACAGGGGACTGGAAACACCATATATTTT.

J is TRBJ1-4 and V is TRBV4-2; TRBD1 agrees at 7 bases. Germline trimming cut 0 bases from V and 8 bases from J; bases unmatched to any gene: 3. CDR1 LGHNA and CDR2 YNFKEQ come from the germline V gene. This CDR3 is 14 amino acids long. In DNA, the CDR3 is TGTGCCAGCAGCCAAGAACAGGGGCGGGAAAAACTGTTTTTT. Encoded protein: CASSQEQGREKLFF.

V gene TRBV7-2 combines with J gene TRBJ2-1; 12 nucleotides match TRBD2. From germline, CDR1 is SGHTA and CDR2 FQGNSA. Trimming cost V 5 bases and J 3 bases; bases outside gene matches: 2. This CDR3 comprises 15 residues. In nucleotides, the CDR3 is TGTGCCAGCAGCCCGGGACTAGCGGGCTACAATGAGCAGTTCTTC. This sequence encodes CASSPGLAGYNEQFF.

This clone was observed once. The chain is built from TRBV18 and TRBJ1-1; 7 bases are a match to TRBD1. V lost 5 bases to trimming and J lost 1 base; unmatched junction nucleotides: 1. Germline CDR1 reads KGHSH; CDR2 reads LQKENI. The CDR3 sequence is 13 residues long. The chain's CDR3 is CASSTGENTEAFF. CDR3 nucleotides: TGTGCCAGCTCAACAGGGGAGAACACTGAAGCTTTCTTT.

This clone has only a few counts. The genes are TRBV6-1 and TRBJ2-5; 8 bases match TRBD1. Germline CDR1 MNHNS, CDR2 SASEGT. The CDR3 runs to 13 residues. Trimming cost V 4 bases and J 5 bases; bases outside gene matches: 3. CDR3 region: CASSGTGLETQYF. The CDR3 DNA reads TGTGCCAGCAGTGGGACAGGGCTTGAGACCCAGTACTTC.